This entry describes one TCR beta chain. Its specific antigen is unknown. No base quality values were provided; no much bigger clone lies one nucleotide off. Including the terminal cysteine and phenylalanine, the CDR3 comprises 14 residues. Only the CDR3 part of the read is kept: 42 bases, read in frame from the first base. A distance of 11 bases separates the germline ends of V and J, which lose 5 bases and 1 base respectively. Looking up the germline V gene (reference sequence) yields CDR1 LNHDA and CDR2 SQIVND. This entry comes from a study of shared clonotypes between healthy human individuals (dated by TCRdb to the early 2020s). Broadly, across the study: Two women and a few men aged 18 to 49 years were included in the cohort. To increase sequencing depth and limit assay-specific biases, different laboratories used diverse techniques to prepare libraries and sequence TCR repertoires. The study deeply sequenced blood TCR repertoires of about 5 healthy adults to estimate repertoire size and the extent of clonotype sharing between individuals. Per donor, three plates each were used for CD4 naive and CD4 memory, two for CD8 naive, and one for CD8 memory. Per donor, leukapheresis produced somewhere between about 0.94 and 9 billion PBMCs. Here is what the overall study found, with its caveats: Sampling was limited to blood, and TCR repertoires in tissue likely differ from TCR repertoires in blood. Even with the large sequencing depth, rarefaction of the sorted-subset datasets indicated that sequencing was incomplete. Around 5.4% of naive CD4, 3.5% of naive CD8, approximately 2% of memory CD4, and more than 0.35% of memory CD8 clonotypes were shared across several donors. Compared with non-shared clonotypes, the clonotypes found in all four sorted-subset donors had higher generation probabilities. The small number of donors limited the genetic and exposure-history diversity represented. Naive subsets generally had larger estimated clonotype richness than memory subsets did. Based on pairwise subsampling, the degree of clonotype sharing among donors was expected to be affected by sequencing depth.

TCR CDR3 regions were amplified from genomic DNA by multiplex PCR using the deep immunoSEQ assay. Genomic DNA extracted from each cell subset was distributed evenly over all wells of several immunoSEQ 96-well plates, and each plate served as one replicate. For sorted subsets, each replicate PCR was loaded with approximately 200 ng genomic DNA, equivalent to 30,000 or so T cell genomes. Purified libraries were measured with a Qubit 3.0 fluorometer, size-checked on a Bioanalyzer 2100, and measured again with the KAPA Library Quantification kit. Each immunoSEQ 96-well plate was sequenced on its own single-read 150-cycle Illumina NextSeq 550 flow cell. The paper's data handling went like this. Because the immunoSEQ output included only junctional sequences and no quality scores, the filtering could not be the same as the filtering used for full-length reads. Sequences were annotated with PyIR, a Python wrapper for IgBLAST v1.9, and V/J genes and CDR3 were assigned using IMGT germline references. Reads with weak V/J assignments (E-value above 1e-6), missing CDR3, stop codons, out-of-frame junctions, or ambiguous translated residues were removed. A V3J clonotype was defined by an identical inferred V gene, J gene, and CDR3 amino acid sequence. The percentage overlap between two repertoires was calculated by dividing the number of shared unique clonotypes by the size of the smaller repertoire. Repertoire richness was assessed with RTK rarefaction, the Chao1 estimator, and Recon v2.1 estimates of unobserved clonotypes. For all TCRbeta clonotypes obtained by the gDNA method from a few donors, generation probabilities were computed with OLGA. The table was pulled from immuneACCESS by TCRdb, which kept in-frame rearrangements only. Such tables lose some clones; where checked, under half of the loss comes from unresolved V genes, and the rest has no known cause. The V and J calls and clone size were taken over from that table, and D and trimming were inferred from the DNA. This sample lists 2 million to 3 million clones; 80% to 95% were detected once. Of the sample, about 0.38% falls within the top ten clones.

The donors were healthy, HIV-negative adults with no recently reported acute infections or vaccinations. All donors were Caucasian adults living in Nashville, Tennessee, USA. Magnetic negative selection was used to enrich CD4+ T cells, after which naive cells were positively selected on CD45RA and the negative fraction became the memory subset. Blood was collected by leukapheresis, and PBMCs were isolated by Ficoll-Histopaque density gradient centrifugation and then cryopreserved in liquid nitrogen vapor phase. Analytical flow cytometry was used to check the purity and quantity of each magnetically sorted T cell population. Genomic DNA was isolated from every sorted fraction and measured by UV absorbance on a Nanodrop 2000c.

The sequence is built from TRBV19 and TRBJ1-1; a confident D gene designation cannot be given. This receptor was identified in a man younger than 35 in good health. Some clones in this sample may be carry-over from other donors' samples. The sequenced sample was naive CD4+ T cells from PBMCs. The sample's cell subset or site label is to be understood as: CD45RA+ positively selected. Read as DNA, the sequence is TGTGCCAGTAGTCCCGAACTAGCGAACACTGAAGCTTTCTTT. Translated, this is CASSPELANTEAFF.